This note documents a single T cell receptor beta chain sequence. Its antigen remains unknown. The use of a sample-barcoded 5' primer and a J-beta primer mix characterized a second PCR of about 6 to 12 cycles. TCRdb used MiXCR to reprocess the 5' RACE reads, holding one entry per CDR3 protein. The top ten clones hold around 22% of a sample with almost 800,000 distinct CDR3 sequences, about three fifths of them seen once. The data originate from a study of blood T cells in healthy people across ages. Points from the study as a whole: Diversity estimates from one million T cells were considered underestimates. In older individuals, TCR beta diversity per million T cells was lower, falling roughly linearly with age.

The CDR3 sequence is 14 residues long. Germline lookup yields CDR1 MNHNY and CDR2 SVGAGI (reference sequence). V was trimmed by 6 bases and J by 1 base, leaving 12 bases between them. At least 6.5 million PBMCs were isolated per sample. This TCR came from a young man in good health. Specimen: blood. This chain uses TRBV6-6 with TRBJ1-2; no definite D call. The CDR3 bases are TGTGCCAGCAGCCCCCTGGTCAGTAACTATGGCTACACCTTC. Protein sequence: CASSPLVSNYGYTF.